The 16 T cell receptor beta chains reported below all come from one sample, sequenced in a study of cytomegalovirus exposure and HLA in healthy donors. The PCR ran on 60 Vbeta and 13 Jbeta primers. The table came from immunoSEQ multiplex PCR; TCRdb's copy has only in-frame clones and leaves some out. The repertoire consists of 150,000 to 200,000 clones, with around three quarters occurring once and the leading ten covering 1.5% to 2%. Input material: PBMCs. These TCRs come from a woman younger than 45 in good health and CMV-seronegative.

The sample holds a few counts of this clone. The chain recombines TRBV6-6 with TRBJ1-1; the D gene is possibly TRBD1 (6 bases). From germline, CDR1 is MNHNY and CDR2 SVGAGI (reference sequence). CDR3 length: 16 residues. The V and J ends lost 0 bases and 1 base respectively, with 12 bases between them. CDR3 protein: CASSYSRQGGNTEAFF. Here the CDR3 DNA reads TGTGCCAGCAGTTACTCTAGGCAAGGGGGGAACACTGAAGCTTTCTTT.

The J gene is TRBJ1-2, the V gene TRBV5-1, with no clear D. Trimming took 4 bases from V and 9 from J, leaving 16 bases between them. CDR1 and CDR2 (germline): SGHRS, YFSETQ. The CDR3 covers 13 residues. The CDR3 DNA sequence: TGCGCCAGCAGCCCGGAGTACGGGGTTCGCTACACCTTC. This gives the protein CASSPEYGVRYTF.

This clone was recorded only once. The rearrangement links TRBV14 to TRBJ2-7; 8 bases align to TRBD2. The germline CDR1 and CDR2 sequences are SGHDN and FVKESK. V dropped 2 bases and J dropped 7; count of bases not matched to a gene: 16. CDR3 length: 17 residues. For the CDR3, the DNA is TGTGCCAGCAGCCAAAGGTCCAGCGGGGGCCTCTCGGGGGAGCAGTACTTC. This translates into CASSQRSSGGLSGEQYF.

The CDR3 spells CSVQDTGNQPQHF. In nucleotides, the CDR3 is TGCAGCGTTCAGGACACTGGCAATCAGCCCCAGCATTTT. The rearrangement joins TRBV29-1 to TRBJ1-5, with D maybe TRBD1 (5 bases). The germline V gene encodes CDR1 SQVTM and CDR2 ANQGSEA. This CDR3 contains 13 residues. V dropped 5 bases and J dropped 2 bases, with 10 bases sitting between them.

The chain recombines TRBV28 with TRBJ1-1; D uncertain. V was shortened by 4 bases and J by 8 bases, with 8 bases between the two germline ends. The germline gives CDR1 MDHEN, CDR2 SYDVKM. This CDR3 comprises 11 residues. The CDR3 region has the DNA TGTGCCAGCAGTTCAGGCTCAGAAGCTTTCTTT. This translates into CASSSGSEAFF.

The chain has TRBV27 and TRBJ2-7; TRBD2 matches 11 bases. CDR1 MNHEY and CDR2 SMNVEV come from the germline V gene (reference sequence). CDR3 length: 14 residues. V shed 6 bases, J shed 4 bases, and the junction held 5 bases outside the gene matches. Here the CDR3 reads CASSLAGGPYEQYF. Here the CDR3 DNA reads TGTGCCAGCAGCTTAGCGGGGGGGCCATACGAGCAGTACTTC.

The J gene is TRBJ1-2, the V gene TRBV10-3, with D maybe TRBD1 (6 bases). In germline, CDR1 is ENHRY, CDR2 SYGVKD. This CDR3 region has 13 residues. V lost 6 bases and J lost 2, with 10 bases in between. CDR3 DNA: TGTGCCATCAGGGGTACAGGGAACTATGGCTACACCTTC. Encoded protein: CAIRGTGNYGYTF.

The V and J genes are TRBV6-5 and TRBJ2-2, with D perhaps matching TRBD2 (6 bases). This CDR3 region has 16 residues. The ends were cut back, 0 bases at V and 3 bases at J, with 11 bases in the middle. Germline V lookup: CDR1 MNHEY, CDR2 SVGAGI. In DNA form, the CDR3 reads TGTGCCAGCAGTTACTCGAAGGGACTGTACACCGGGGAGCTGTTTTTT. Protein sequence: CASSYSKGLYTGELFF.

This clone came up once. The rearrangement joins TRBV7-3 to TRBJ2-5; D is unresolved. Germline V gives CDR1 SGHTA, CDR2 FQGTGA. Deletions cut 5 bases from V and 5 bases from J, with 12 bases between. CDR3 length equals 13 residues. DNA of the CDR3: TGTGCCAGCAGCCCCGGGTCGTTGGAGACCCAGTACTTC. It specifies CASSPGSLETQYF.

The chain combines TRBV27 with TRBJ1-6; D is uncertain. The CDR3 extends over 14 amino acids. Deletions cut 2 bases from V and 7 bases from J, with 9 bases between. Germline assignment: CDR1 MNHEY and CDR2 SMNVEV (reference sequence). CDR3 protein: CASSLNRPNSPLHF. The CDR3 nucleotides read TGTGCCAGCAGTTTAAACAGACCAAATTCACCCCTCCACTTT.

This clone was seen only a few times. The chain uses TRBV28 and TRBJ1-2, with 10 positions matching TRBD1. With V trimmed by 8 bases and J by 8 bases, 11 bases remained unmatched. CDR1 MDHEN and CDR2 SYDVKM come from the germline V gene. The CDR3 extends over 14 amino acids. This CDR3 reads CASVGQGGSVGYTF. Written as DNA, the CDR3 is TGTGCCAGCGTCGGACAGGGGGGCTCAGTAGGCTACACCTTC.

The chain couples TRBV5-1 to TRBJ2-7; weak D call: TRBD1 (6 bases). The V and J ends lost 1 base and 0 bases respectively, with 11 bases between them. CDR3 size: 15 residues. Germline lookup yields CDR1 SGHRS and CDR2 YFSETQ. The CDR3 sequence is CASSLRRQDSYEQYF. The CDR3 DNA reads TGCGCCAGCAGCTTGAGGAGACAGGACTCCTACGAGCAGTACTTC.

The V gene is TRBV6-1, the J gene TRBJ2-7, with D perhaps TRBD1 (5 bases). Germline CDR1 reads MNHNS; CDR2 reads SASEGT. Trimming shortened V by 7 bases and J by 0 bases, and 13 bases separated the two germline ends. The CDR3 has 14 residues. The CDR3 DNA reads as TGTGCCAGCACCAGGACACTAACCTCCTACGAGCAGTACTTC. Protein product: CASTRTLTSYEQYF.

The chain recombines TRBV6-5 with TRBJ1-3, with D possibly matching TRBD1 (5 bases). V dropped 4 bases and J dropped 0 bases, with 13 bases sitting between them. CDR3 length equals 16 residues. In germline, CDR1 is MNHEY, CDR2 SVGAGI. The CDR3 protein is CASSLRQPGSGNTIYF. DNA of the CDR3: TGTGCCAGCAGTTTACGACAGCCCGGCTCTGGAAACACCATATATTTT.

J is TRBJ2-5 and V is TRBV7-9; 7 bases line up with TRBD1. CDR1 is SEHNR and CDR2 is FQNEAQ in the germline V gene (reference sequence). Germline trimming cut 5 bases from V and 9 bases from J; bases unmatched to any gene: 9. This CDR3 region has 13 residues. The CDR3 here is CASSGDRAQPQYF. Here the CDR3 DNA reads TGTGCCAGCAGCGGAGACAGGGCCCAGCCCCAGTACTTC.

This clone was found a few times. The chain recombines TRBV7-3 with TRBJ2-3, with no clear D. Per germline, CDR1 SGHTA and CDR2 FQGTGA. This CDR3 has 13 residues. The V gene lost 2 bases and the J gene lost 1 base, with 4 bases spanning the gap. The CDR3 protein is CASSLERTDTQYF. The CDR3, as DNA: TGTGCCAGCAGCTTAGAGCGCACAGATACGCAGTATTTT. Variable domain in full (rest from reference TRBV7-3 and TRBJ2-3): GAGVSQTPSNKVTEKGKYVELRCDPISGHTALYWYRQSLGQGPEFLIYFQGTGAADDSGLPNDRFFAVRPEGSVSTLKIQRTERGDSAVYLCASSLERTDTQYFGPGTRLTVL.